In this sample, the clone carrying this T cell receptor (beta chain) turned up once. Its target is unknown. The CDR3 has 18 residues. Trimming pared 6 bases from V and 4 bases from J, leaving 27 bases between. The V gene's germline CDR1 is MRHNA and CDR2 SNTAGT. This specimen comes from a study of identifying expanded T cells in peripheral blood. Profiling relied on immunoSEQ multiplex PCR, and the TCRdb table lists in-frame clones only, not all of them. The data show about 90,000 clones, with 88% seen just once and under 6% held by the top ten. Findings of the study overall: Variance in clone template counts between approximately 2-week samples significantly increased with total template count across all healthy donors. About 1.3 clones differed between technical replicates, versus approximately 17 and 20 over time.

During the collection period, no donor immune events like infections were recorded. V is TRBV6-4 and J is TRBJ1-2; TRBD1 might be the D (6 bases). The sequenced material came from blood. The clonotype comes from a person between 18 and 69 years old in good health. CDR3 loop: CASSKTAQGLASSYGYTF. The CDR3 coding sequence is TGTGCCAGCAGCAAAACAGCACAGGGACTCGCCTCCTCCTATGGCTACACCTTC.